The clone carrying this T cell receptor (beta chain) was found a few times. The data derive from a study of human T cells and chemical hapten exposure. Using its own MiXCR run on the RACE reads, TCRdb lists one record per CDR3 protein. In the table there are roughly 120,000 distinct CDR3 sequences, 9.5% to 13% of which are singletons. Time point defined: patch test 1, 2 weeks after DPC sensitization. The treatment here: therapeutic diphenylcyclopropenone sensitization with weekly scalp DPC. Trimming left V 4 bases short and J 3 bases short, with 10 bases between. Per the germline V gene, CDR1 is SQVTM and CDR2 is ANQGSEA. This CDR3 is built from 13 residues.

The clonotype was recovered from a woman aged 45 to 65 with alopecia areata. Some clones in this sample may be carry-over from other donors' samples. The sequencing used whole blood, collected in connection with sensitization to the hapten diphenylcyclopropenone (DPC). The chain is built from TRBV29-1 and TRBJ2-1, with D unresolved. CDR3 amino acids: CSVVNRLYNEQFF. The CDR3 DNA reads as TGCAGCGTTGTTAACAGACTCTACAATGAGCAGTTCTTC.